This T cell receptor (beta chain) appears in the sequencing data of a study of cytomegalovirus exposure and HLA in healthy donors. General study points: CMV antigen specificity was confirmed in vitro for three CMV-associated chains. Diagnosis of cytomegalovirus status made by the classifier reportedly showed high specificity and sensitivity.

This clone has only one observation. Its cognate antigen is unknown. CDR3 length equals 13 residues. The V gene's germline CDR1 is MNHNS and CDR2 SASEGT. V shed 2 bases and J 6 bases; nucleotides not matched to a gene: 1. Both 60 Vbeta primers and 13 Jbeta primers went into the PCR. Per the authors' pipeline: Unique TCR beta chains numbered approximately 80 million in a later analysis, with roughly 10 million shared. Some clones are missing from TCRdb's copy, which holds only in-frame ones; the method was immunoSEQ multiplex PCR. Clonal size and the V and J genes are those of that table, whereas D and trimming came from the DNA. The data hold 120,000 to 150,000 clones, with 60% to 85% observed a single time.

The source is a man aged 35-49 years in good health and CMV-seronegative. The chain employs TRBV6-1 and TRBJ2-1, with 7 bases matching TRBD1. Sequencing was carried out using PBMCs. In nucleotides, the CDR3 is TGTGCCAGCAGTGAATACAGGGGCAATGAGCAGTTCTTC. As protein: CASSEYRGNEQFF.